Shown below are 9 T cell receptor beta chains from a single sample sequenced in a study of cytomegalovirus exposure and HLA in healthy donors. This PCR relied on a set of 60 Vbeta primers and 13 Jbeta primers. Method: immunoSEQ multiplex PCR; TCRdb's copy keeps in-frame clones and lacks some. The sample consists of about 84,000 clones, 63% of them appearing once. Sequencing was done on a sample of PBMCs. Source of these receptors: a woman aged 40 to 50 in good health and CMV-seropositive.

The chain uses TRBV11-2 and TRBJ2-7, with 7 nucleotides matching TRBD2. V lost 5 bases and J lost 7; bases outside the gene matches: 17. Germline V CDR1 and CDR2: SGHAT, FQNNGV. This CDR3 contains 16 residues. The CDR3 region has the DNA TGTGCCAGCAGCCCCCCCATGGGGCGGGAGTCCGGGGAGCAGTACTTC. It is translated as CASSPPMGRESGEQYF.

The V gene is TRBV6-5, the J gene TRBJ1-5; possibly TRBD1 for D (6 bases). The CDR3 totals 13 residues. Germline V gene lookup returns CDR1 MNHEY and CDR2 SVGAGI. Deletions cut 5 bases from V and 5 bases from J, with 10 bases between. This chain's CDR3 is CASSGDIYQPQHF. The CDR3 DNA reads TGTGCCAGCAGTGGGGACATCTATCAGCCCCAGCATTTT.

The chain carries TRBV9 and TRBJ1-1; 7 nucleotides line up with TRBD1. V lost 0 bases and J lost 7; bases outside the gene matches: 3. In germline, CDR1 is SGDLS, CDR2 YYNGEE. This CDR3 is built from 13 residues. The CDR3 region has the DNA TGTGCCAGCAGCGTAGTGGCAGGGGGTGAAGCTTTCTTT. Its translation is CASSVVAGGEAFF.

This clone was seen more than once but under ten times. V and J are TRBV27 and TRBJ2-2, with 7 bases identical to TRBD2. The trim removed 6 bases at V and 8 bases at J, leaving 18 bases unmatched. CDR1 and CDR2 from the germline V gene are MNHEY and SMNVEV (reference sequence). There are 17 residues in the CDR3. CDR3 loop: CASRGGSGLAARGELFF. The CDR3 bases are TGTGCCAGCAGGGGGGGATCAGGGCTAGCGGCAAGGGGGGAGCTGTTTTTT.

In its sample, this clone was seen a few times. This chain links TRBV7-9 with TRBJ1-5; 8 bases are shared with TRBD1. Germline V gene data show CDR1 as SEHNR and CDR2 as FQNEAQ (reference sequence). This CDR3 contains 15 residues. The ends lost 6 bases at V and 3 bases at J; junction bases unmatched: 7. The CDR3 here is CASSKQGGDNQPQHF. CDR3 nucleotides: TGTGCCAGCAGTAAACAGGGGGGGGACAATCAGCCCCAGCATTTT.

This chain joins TRBV6-5 and TRBJ1-1, with 8 nucleotides matching TRBD1. The CDR3 covers 14 residues. Trimming removed 5 bases from V and 3 bases from J; junction bases left unmatched: 5. The V gene's germline CDR1 is MNHEY and CDR2 SVGAGI. In DNA form, the CDR3 reads TGTGCCAGCAGTCACCTGACAGGGGACACTGAAGCTTTCTTT. This sequence encodes CASSHLTGDTEAFF.

This clone occurred a few times. The CDR3 DNA sequence: TGTGCCAGCAGTGTGGAGGGGCCGAACACCGGGGAGCTGTTTTTT. Translation gives CASSVEGPNTGELFF. The chain is built from TRBV6-1 and TRBJ2-2, with D possibly matching TRBD2 (6 bases). V shed 4 bases and J shed 0 bases, with 9 bases lying between them. The germline gives CDR1 MNHNS, CDR2 SASEGT. The CDR3 covers 15 residues.

The chain employs TRBV29-1 and TRBJ2-2; D may be TRBD2 (5 bases). Germline values: CDR1 SQVTM, CDR2 ANQGSEA. The CDR3 has 12 amino acids. V gave up 5 bases and J gave up 2 bases, with 6 bases separating them. CDR3 sequence reads: CSVTRNTGELFF. The DNA for the CDR3 is TGCAGCGTTACTAGAAACACCGGGGAGCTGTTTTTT.

This clone was counted a few times. V is TRBV27 and J is TRBJ1-2, with 11 bases aligning to TRBD1. From germline, CDR1 is MNHEY and CDR2 SMNVEV (reference sequence). Trimming cost V 8 bases and J 2 bases; bases outside gene matches: 1. The CDR3 covers 13 residues. CDR3 in amino acids: CASGQGANYGYTF. CDR3 sequence (DNA): TGTGCCAGCGGACAGGGGGCCAACTATGGCTACACCTTC.